This T cell receptor beta chain was sequenced for a study of blood T cell repertoires in COVID-19. Generated by immunoSEQ multiplex PCR, the TCRdb table keeps only in-frame clones and is missing some. Among about 210,000 clones listed, 90% to 95% were seen once. There are 18 residues in the CDR3. The ends lost 4 bases at V and 5 bases at J; junction bases unmatched: 12. The germline CDR1 and CDR2 sequences are SGDLS and YYNGEE. Sequencing used peripheral blood. This clonotype was obtained from a man younger than 40 with acute or convalescent COVID-19. This chain uses TRBV9 with TRBJ2-1; TRBD2 agrees at 13 bases. The CDR3 is CASSPRLAGGPNHNEQFF. The DNA for the CDR3 is TGTGCCAGCAGCCCCCGACTAGCGGGGGGACCAAACCACAATGAGCAGTTCTTC.